This T cell receptor beta chain was profiled in a study of shared clonotypes between healthy human individuals (dated by TCRdb to the early 2020s). About the full investigation: A few men and a couple of women, aged 18 to 49 years, made up the cohort. For each donor, CD4 naive and CD4 memory were each run on three plates, CD8 naive on two plates, and CD8 memory on one plate. Blood TCR repertoires of roughly five healthy adults were deeply sequenced to estimate repertoire size and the extent of clonotype sharing between individuals. To increase sequencing depth and limit assay-specific biases, TCR repertoire library preparation and sequencing were carried out by different laboratories using diverse techniques. Leukapheresis yielded between about 0.94 and 8.9 billion PBMCs per donor.

For the CD8 naive samples, CD45RO-negative cells were positively selected for CCR7, yielding a CD45RA+CCR7+ population from which TemRA cells were excluded. The donors were healthy, HIV-negative adults with no recently reported acute infections or vaccinations. Every donor was a Caucasian adult residing in Nashville, Tennessee, USA. Blood was obtained by leukapheresis, after which PBMCs were separated by Ficoll-Histopaque density gradient centrifugation and cryopreserved in liquid nitrogen vapor phase. Analytical flow cytometry was used to check the purity and quantity of each magnetically sorted T cell population. Each sorted fraction had its genomic DNA isolated and then quantified by UV absorbance on a Nanodrop 2000c. Using the deep immunoSEQ assay, TCR CDR3 regions were amplified from genomic DNA by multiplex PCR. Extracted genomic DNA from each cell subset was spread evenly across all wells of several immunoSEQ 96-well plates, with each plate serving as a replicate. For sorted subsets, 200 to 250 ng of genomic DNA, equivalent to around 31,000 T cell genomes, went into each replicate PCR. Purified libraries were quantified with a Qubit 3.0 fluorometer, sized on a Bioanalyzer 2100, and re-quantified with the KAPA Library Quantification kit. Every immunoSEQ 96-well plate was sequenced on a separate single-read 150-cycle Illumina NextSeq 550 flow cell. In the authors' own workflow: Because only junctional sequences without quality scores were contained in the immunoSEQ output, filtering matching that applied to full-length reads could not be performed. To assign V/J genes and CDR3, sequences were annotated against IMGT germline references using PyIR, a Python wrapper for IgBLAST v1.9. Any read was removed if the V/J assignment was weak (E-value above 1e-6), the CDR3 was missing, or the read contained stop codons, out-of-frame junctions, or ambiguous translated residues. V3J clonotypes were defined by identical inferred V gene, J gene, and CDR3 amino acid sequence. Percentage overlap between repertoires was computed as shared unique clonotypes divided by the size of the smaller repertoire. Repertoire richness was assessed with RTK rarefaction, the Chao1 estimator, and Recon v2.1 estimates of unobserved clonotypes. OLGA was used to compute generation probabilities for all TCRbeta clonotypes that the gDNA method yielded from a few donors. Held by TCRdb, this immuneACCESS table contains in-frame sequences only and omits some clones. Under half of the omission traces to an unresolved V gene where checked; the cause of the rest is unknown. Clonal size and the V and J genes are those of that table, whereas D and trimming came from the DNA. This sample has about 2,200,000 clones in its table, and 85% to 95% of those were observed once. Together, the top ten hold around 1.7% of the sample.

To note about this clone: There is no known antigen for this receptor. Qualities for individual bases were not recorded, and no much larger clone is one base off.

CDR1 MDHEN and CDR2 SYDVKM were looked up in the germline V gene. The V end loses 3 bases and the J end loses 6 bases, and a stretch of 17 bases separates them. The CDR3, from cysteine to phenylalanine, totals 16 residues. The read is trimmed to its CDR3 DNA, 48 bases read in frame from base 1. Points the paper makes about the study in general: Based on pairwise subsampling, the degree of clonotype sharing among donors was expected to be affected by sequencing depth. Because the study included a small number of donors, the genetic and exposure-history diversity represented was limited. Sharing across a few donors was observed for about 5% of naive CD4, over 3% of naive CD8, over 2% of memory CD4, and about 0.4% of memory CD8 clonotypes. Larger estimated clonotype richness was generally found for naive subsets than for memory subsets. Rarefaction of sorted-subset datasets indicated incomplete sequencing despite the large sequencing depth. Sampling was restricted to blood, and TCR repertoires in tissue are likely to differ from TCR repertoires in blood. Clonotypes shared by all four sorted-subset donors showed higher generation probabilities than non-shared clonotypes.

Rearrangement joined TRBV28 to TRBJ1-4; possibly the D gene is TRBD1, per 5 matching bases. The sample consisted of naive CD8+ T cells from PBMCs. Per the publication, the cell subset or site label means: CD45RA+CCR7+. The sequence derives from a man younger than 35 in good health. Some clones in this sample may be carry-over from other donors' samples. In nucleotide form, the sequence is TGTGCCAGCAGTTTCCCCCTAGACAGAGGTGATGAAAAACTGTTTTTT. It specifies CASSFPLDRGDEKLFF.